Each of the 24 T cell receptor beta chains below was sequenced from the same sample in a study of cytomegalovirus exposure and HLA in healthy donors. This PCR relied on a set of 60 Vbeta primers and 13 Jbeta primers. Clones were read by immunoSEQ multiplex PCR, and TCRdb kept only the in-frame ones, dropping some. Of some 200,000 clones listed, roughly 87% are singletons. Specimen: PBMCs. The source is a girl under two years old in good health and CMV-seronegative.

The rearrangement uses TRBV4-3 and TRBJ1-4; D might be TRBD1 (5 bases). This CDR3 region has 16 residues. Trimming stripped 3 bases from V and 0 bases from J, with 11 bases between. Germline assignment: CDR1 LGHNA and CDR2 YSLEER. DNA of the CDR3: TGCGCCAGCAGCCAGGACACACCCTCAACTAATGAAAAACTGTTTTTT. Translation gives CASSQDTPSTNEKLFF.

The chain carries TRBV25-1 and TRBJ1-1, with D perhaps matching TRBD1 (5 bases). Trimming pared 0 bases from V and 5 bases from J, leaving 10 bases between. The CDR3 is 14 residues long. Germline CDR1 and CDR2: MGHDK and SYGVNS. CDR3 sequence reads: CASSEYQAGTEAFF. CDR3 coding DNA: TGTGCCAGCAGTGAATATCAGGCAGGGACTGAAGCTTTCTTT.

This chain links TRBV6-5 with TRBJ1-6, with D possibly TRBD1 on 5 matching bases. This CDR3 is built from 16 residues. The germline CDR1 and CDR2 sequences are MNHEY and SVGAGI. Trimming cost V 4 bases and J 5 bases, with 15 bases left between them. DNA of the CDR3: TGTGCCAGCAGTTCGATCAGACAGCCCAATAATTCACCCCTCCACTTT. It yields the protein CASSSIRQPNNSPLHF.

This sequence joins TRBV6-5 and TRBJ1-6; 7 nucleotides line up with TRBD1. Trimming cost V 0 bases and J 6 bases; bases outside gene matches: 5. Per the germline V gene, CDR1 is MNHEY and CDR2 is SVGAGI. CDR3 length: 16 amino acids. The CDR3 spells CASSYSVSGGNSPLHF. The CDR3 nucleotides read TGTGCCAGCAGTTACTCGGTCTCAGGGGGTAATTCACCCCTCCACTTT.

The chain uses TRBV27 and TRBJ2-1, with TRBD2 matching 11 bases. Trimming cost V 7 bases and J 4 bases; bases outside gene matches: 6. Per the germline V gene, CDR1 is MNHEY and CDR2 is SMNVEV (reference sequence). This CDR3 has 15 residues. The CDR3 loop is CASTAGTSGYNEQFF. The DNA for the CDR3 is TGTGCCAGCACCGCCGGGACTAGCGGTTACAATGAGCAGTTCTTC.

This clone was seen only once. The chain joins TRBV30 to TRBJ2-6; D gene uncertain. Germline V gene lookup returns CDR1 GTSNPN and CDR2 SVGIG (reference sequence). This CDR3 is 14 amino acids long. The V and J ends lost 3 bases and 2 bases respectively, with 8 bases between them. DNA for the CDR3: TGTGCCTGGAGAACTGAAGCTGGGGCCAACGTCCTGACTTTC. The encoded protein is CAWRTEAGANVLTF.

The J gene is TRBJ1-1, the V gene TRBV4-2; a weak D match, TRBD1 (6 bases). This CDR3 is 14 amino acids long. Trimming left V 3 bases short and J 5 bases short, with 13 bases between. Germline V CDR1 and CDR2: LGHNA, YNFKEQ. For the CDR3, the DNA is TGTGCCAGCAGCCACATTACCGGGACAACTGAAGCTTTCTTT. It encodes CASSHITGTTEAFF.

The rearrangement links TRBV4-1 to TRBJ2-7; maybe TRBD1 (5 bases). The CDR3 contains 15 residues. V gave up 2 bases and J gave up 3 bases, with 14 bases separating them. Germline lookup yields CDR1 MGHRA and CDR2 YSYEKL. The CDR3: CASSQKEDGHYEQYF. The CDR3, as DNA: TGCGCCAGCAGCCAAAAAGAAGACGGACACTACGAGCAGTACTTC.

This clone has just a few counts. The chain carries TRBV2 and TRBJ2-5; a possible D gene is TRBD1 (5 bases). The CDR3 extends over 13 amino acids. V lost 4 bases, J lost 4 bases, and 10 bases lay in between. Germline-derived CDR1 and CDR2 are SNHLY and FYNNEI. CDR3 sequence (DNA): TGTGCCAGCAGTGGTCAAGGGGCAGAGACCCAGTACTTC. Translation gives CASSGQGAETQYF.

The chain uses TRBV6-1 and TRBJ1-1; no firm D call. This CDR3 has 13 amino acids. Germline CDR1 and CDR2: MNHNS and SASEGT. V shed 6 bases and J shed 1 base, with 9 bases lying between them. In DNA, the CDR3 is TGTGCCAGCAGCCGAGCATCGAACACTGAAGCTTTCTTT. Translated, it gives CASSRASNTEAFF.

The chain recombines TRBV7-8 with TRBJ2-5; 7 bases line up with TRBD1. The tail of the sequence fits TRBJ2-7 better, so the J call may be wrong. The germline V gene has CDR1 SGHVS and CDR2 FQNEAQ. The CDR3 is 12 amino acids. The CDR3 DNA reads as TGTGCCAGCAGCCTGACAGGGAACGAGCAGTACTTC. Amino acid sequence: CASSLTGNEQYF.

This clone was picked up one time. The CDR3 nucleotides read TGTGCCAGCAGTGATGGAGGGGGACAGGGGTGGGCTGGCTACACCTTC. It codes for CASSDGGGQGWAGYTF. V is TRBV2 and J is TRBJ1-2; 10 nucleotides agree with TRBD1. The germline CDR1 and CDR2 sequences are SNHLY and FYNNEI. V lost 3 bases to trimming and J lost 7 bases; unmatched junction nucleotides: 11. The CDR3 contains 16 residues.

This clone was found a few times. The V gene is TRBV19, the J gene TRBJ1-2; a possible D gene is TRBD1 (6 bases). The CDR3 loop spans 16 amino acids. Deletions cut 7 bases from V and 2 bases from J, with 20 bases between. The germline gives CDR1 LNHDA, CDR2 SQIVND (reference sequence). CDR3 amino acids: CASTSKGGEFNYGYTF. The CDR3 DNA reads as TGTGCCAGTACTTCTAAAGGGGGGGAGTTCAACTATGGCTACACCTTC.

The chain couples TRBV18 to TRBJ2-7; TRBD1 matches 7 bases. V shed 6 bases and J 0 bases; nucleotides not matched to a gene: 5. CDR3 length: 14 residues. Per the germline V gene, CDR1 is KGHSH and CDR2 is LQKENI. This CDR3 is CASSPRGISYEQYF. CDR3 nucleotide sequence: TGTGCCAGCTCTCCCAGGGGGATCTCCTACGAGCAGTACTTC.

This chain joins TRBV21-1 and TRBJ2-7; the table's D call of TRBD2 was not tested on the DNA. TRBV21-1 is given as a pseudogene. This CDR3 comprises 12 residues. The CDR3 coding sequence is TGTGCCATCGGAGGGATTTACTACGAGCAGTACTTC. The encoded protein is CAIGGIYYEQYF.

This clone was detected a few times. CDR3 DNA: TGTGCCAGTAGTTCAGGGGGCCCTAATTCACCCCTCCACTTT. Translating it yields CASSSGGPNSPLHF. V usage is TRBV19 and J usage is TRBJ1-6; 8 nucleotides align to TRBD1. V shed 5 bases, J shed 6 bases, and the junction held 3 bases outside the gene matches. The CDR3 runs to 14 residues. Germline assignment: CDR1 LNHDA and CDR2 SQIVND (reference sequence).

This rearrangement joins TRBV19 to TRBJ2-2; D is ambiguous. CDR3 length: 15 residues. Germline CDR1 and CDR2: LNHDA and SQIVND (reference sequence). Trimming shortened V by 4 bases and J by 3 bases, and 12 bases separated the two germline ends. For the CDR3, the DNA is TGTGCCAGTAGTACACGACTTACCGACACCGGGGAGCTGTTTTTT. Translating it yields CASSTRLTDTGELFF.

CDR3 residues: CASSRTEFEFF. The CDR3 DNA reads TGTGCCAGCAGCCGGACAGAGTTCGAGTTCTTC. This chain joins TRBV7-4 and TRBJ2-1; possible D gene TRBD1, 6 bases. In germline, CDR1 is SGHVT, CDR2 SQSDAQ. This CDR3 comprises 11 residues. The V gene lost 5 bases and the J gene lost 14 bases, with 13 bases spanning the gap.

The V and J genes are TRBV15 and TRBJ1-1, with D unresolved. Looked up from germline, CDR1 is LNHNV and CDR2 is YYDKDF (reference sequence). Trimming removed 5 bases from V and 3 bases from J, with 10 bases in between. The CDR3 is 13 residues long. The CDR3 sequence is CATSGGSDTEAFF. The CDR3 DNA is TGTGCCACCAGCGGCGGGTCGGACACTGAAGCTTTCTTT.

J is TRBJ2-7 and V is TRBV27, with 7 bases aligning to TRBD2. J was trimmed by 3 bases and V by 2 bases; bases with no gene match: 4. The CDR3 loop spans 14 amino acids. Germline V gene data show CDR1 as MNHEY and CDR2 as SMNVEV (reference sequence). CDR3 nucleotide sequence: TGTGCCAGCAGTTTAGCGGGGGAGGACTACGAGCAGTACTTC. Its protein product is CASSLAGEDYEQYF.

The CDR3 DNA follows: TGTGCCAGCAGCCCAAAGCAGGGACTAGCGGGACGTACCCAGTACTTC. Its translation is CASSPKQGLAGRTQYF. The gene calls are TRBV4-2 and TRBJ2-5, with 13 bases aligning to TRBD2. J was trimmed by 8 bases and V by 4 bases; bases with no gene match: 10. This CDR3 is built from 16 residues. CDR1 is LGHNA and CDR2 is YNFKEQ in the germline V gene.

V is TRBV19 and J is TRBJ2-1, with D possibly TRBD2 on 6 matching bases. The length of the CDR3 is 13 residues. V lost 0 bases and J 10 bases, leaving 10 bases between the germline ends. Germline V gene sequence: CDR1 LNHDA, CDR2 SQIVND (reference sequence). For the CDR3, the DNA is TGTGCCAGTAGTATAGATCGGGGAGGCGAGCAGTTCTTC. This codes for CASSIDRGGEQFF.

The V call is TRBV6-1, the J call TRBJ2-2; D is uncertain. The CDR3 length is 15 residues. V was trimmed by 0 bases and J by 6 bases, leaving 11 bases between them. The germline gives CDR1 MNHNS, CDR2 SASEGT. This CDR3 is CASSEASLGAGELFF. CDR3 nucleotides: TGTGCCAGCAGTGAAGCTAGTCTAGGTGCCGGGGAGCTGTTTTTT.

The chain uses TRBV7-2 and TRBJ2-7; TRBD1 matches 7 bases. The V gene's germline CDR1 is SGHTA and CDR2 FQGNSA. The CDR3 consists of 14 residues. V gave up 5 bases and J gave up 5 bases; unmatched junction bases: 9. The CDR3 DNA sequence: TGTGCCAGCAGCCCCATGACAGGGCAGGACGAGCAGTACTTC. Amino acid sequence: CASSPMTGQDEQYF.